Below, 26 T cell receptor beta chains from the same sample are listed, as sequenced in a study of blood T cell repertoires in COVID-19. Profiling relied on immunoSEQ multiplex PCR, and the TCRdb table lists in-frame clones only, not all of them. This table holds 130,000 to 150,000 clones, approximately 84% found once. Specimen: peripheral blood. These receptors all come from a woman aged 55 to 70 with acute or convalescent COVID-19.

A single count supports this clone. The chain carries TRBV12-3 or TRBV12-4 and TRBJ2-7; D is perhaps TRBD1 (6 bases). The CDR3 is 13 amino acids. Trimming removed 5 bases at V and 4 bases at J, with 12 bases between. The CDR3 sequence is CASSRQTGYEQYF. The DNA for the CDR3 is TGTGCCAGCAGTCGCCAGACAGGTTACGAGCAGTACTTC.

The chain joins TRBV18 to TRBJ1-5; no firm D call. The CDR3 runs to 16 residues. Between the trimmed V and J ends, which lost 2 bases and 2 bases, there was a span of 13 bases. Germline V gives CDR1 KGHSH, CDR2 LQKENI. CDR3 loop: CASSPGSLNGNQPQHF. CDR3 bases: TGTGCCAGCTCACCAGGCAGTCTGAATGGCAATCAGCCCCAGCATTTT.

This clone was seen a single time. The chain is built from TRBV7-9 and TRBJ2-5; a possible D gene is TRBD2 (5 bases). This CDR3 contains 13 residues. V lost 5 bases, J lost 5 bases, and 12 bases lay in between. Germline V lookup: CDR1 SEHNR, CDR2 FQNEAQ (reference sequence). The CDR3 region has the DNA TGTGCCAGCAGCCGGAGGCAGTCTGAGACCCAGTACTTC. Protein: CASSRRQSETQYF.

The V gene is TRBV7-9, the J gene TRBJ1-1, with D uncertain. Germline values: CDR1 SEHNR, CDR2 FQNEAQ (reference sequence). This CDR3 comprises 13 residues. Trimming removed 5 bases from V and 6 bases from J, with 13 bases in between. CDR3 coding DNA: TGTGCCAGCAGCCCACTCGGGGATCCTGAAGCTTTCTTT. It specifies CASSPLGDPEAFF.

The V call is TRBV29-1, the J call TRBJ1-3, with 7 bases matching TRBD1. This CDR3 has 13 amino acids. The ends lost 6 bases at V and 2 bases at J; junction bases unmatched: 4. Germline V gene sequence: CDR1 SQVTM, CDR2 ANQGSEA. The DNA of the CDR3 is TGCAGCGTCGCAGGGACAGCTGGAAACACCATATATTTT. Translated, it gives CSVAGTAGNTIYF.

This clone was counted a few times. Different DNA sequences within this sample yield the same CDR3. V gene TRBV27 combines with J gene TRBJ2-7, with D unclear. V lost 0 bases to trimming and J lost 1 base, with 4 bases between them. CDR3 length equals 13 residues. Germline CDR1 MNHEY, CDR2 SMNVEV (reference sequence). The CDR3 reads CASSLSRSYEQYF. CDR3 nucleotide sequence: TGTGCCAGCAGTTTATCGAGGTCCTACGAGCAGTACTTC.

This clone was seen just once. The CDR3 nucleotides are TGTGCCAGCAGCCTGGACTTCCGCGGAACAGATACGCAGTATTTT. Translating it yields CASSLDFRGTDTQYF. V usage is TRBV9 and J usage is TRBJ2-3; a weak D match, TRBD2 (5 bases). Per germline, CDR1 SGDLS and CDR2 YYNGEE. The CDR3 consists of 15 residues. Deletions cut 4 bases from V and 3 bases from J, with 15 bases between. Looking up the rest from reference TRBV9 and TRBJ2-3 gives the full variable domain: DSGVTQTPKHLITATGQRVTLRCSPRSGDLSVYWYQQSLDQGLQFLIQYYNGEERAKGNILERFSAQQFPDLHSELNLSSLELGDSALYFCASSLDFRGTDTQYFGPGTRLTVL.

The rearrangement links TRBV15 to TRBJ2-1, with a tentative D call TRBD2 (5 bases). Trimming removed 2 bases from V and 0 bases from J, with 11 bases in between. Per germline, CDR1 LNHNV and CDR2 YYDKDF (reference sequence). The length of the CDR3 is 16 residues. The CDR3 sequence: CATSRSPGISYNEQFF. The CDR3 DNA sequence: TGTGCCACCAGCAGATCCCCGGGGATCTCCTACAATGAGCAGTTCTTC.

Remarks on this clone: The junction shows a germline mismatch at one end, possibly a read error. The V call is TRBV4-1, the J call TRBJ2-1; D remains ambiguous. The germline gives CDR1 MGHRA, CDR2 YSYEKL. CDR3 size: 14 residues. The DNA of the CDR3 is TGCGCCAGCACCCAAGGAAATCGAGGCAATGAGCAGTTCTTC. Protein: CASTQGNRGNEQFF.

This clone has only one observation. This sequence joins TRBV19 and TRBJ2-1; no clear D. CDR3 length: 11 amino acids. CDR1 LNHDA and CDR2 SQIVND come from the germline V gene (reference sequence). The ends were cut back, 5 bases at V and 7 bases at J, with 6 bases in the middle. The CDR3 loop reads CASSQVNEQFF. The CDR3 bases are TGTGCCAGTAGTCAGGTTAATGAGCAGTTCTTC.

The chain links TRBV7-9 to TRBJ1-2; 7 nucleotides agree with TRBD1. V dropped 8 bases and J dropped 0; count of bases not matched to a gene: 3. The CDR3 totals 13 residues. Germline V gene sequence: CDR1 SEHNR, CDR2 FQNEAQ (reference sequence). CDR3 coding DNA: TGTGCCAGCCGGGACAGCGCTAACTATGGCTACACCTTC. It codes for CASRDSANYGYTF.

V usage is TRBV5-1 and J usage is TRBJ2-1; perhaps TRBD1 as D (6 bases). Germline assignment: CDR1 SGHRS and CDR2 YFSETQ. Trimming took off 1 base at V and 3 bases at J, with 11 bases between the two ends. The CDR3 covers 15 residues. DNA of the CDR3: TGCGCCAGCAGCTTGTGGCAGGGGCGCTACAATGAGCAGTTCTTC. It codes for CASSLWQGRYNEQFF.

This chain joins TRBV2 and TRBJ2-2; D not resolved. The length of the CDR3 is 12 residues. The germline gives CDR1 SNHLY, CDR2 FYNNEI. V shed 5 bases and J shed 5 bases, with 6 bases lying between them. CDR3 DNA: TGTGCCAGCAGTTGGGCTACCGGGGAGCTGTTTTTT. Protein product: CASSWATGELFF.

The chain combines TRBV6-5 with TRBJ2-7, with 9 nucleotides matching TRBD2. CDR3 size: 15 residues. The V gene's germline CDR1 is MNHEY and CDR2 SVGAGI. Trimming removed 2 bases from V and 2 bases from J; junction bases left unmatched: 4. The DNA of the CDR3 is TGTGCCAGCAGTTACACCCTAGCGGGACCCTACGAGCAGTACTTC. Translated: CASSYTLAGPYEQYF.

CDR3 protein: CASSLRGLAGEGETQYF. DNA of the CDR3: TGTGCCAGCAGCTTAAGGGGACTAGCGGGAGAGGGGGAGACCCAGTACTTC. The chain combines TRBV7-3 with TRBJ2-5; 14 nucleotides match TRBD2. Per germline, CDR1 SGHTA and CDR2 FQGTGA. After removal of 1 base from V and 5 bases from J, the junction contained 6 bases not matched to a gene. The CDR3 is made up of 17 amino acids.

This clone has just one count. The CDR3 DNA is TGTGCCTACGTTAGCGGATACGAGCAGTACTTC. Amino acid sequence: CAYVSGYEQYF. V usage is TRBV30 and J usage is TRBJ2-7, with D possibly being TRBD2 (6 bases). With 7 bases removed from V and 4 bases from J, the gap between germline ends came to 11 bases. This CDR3 region has 11 residues. Germline V gives CDR1 GTSNPN, CDR2 SVGIG (reference sequence). The full variable domain, its missing parts supplied by reference TRBV30 and TRBJ2-7, is SQTIHQWPATLVQPVGSPLSLECTVEGTSNPNLYWYRQAAGRGLQLLFYSVGIGQISSEVPQNLSASRPQDRQFILSSKKLLLSDSGFYLCAYVSGYEQYFGPGTRLTVT.

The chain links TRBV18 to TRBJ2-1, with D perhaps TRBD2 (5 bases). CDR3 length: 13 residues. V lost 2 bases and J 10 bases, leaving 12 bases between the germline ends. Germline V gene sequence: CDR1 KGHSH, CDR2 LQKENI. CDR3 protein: CASSPDGSSEQFF. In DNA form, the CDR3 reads TGTGCCAGCTCACCAGATGGTTCTAGCGAGCAGTTCTTC.

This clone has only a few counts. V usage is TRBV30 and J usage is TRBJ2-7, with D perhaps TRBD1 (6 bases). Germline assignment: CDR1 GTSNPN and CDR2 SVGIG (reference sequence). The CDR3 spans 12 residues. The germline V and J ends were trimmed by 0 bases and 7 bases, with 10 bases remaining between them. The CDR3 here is CAWSVGGWEQYF. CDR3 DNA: TGTGCCTGGAGTGTAGGGGGATGGGAGCAGTACTTC.

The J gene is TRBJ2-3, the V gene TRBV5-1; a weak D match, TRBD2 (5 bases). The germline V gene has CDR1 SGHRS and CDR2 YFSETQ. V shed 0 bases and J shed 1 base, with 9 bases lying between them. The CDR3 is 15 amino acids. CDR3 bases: TGCGCCAGCAGCTTGGACGGGAAGGGCACAGATACGCAGTATTTT. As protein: CASSLDGKGTDTQYF.

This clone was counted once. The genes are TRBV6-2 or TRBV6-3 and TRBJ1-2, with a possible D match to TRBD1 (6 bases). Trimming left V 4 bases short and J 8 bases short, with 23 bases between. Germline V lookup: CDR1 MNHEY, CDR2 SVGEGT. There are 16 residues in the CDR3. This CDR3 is CASSSVVDSVGGGYTF. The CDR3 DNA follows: TGTGCCAGCAGTTCCGTGGTGGACAGCGTAGGAGGAGGCTACACCTTC.

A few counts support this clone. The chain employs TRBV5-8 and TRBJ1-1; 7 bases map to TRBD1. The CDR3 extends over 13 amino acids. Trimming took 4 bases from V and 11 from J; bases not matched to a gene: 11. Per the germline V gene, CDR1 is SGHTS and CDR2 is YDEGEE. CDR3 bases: TGTGCCAGCAGCCGTCGGCTCGGGACAGCGGCTTTCTTT. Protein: CASSRRLGTAAFF.

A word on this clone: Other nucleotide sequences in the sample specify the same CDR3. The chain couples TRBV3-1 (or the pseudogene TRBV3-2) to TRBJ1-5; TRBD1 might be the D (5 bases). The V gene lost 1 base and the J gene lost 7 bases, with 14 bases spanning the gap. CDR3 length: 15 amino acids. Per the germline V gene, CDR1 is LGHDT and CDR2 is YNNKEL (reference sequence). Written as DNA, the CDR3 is TGTGCCAGCAGCCAAGGGGTCGGGGGATCACAGCCCCAGCATTTT. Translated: CASSQGVGGSQPQHF.

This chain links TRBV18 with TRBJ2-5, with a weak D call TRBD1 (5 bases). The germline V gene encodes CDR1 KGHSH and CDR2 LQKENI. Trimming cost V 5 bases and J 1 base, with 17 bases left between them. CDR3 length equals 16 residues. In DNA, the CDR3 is TGTGCCAGCTCAAACCTCGGTCCGACAGTCCAAGAGACCCAGTACTTC. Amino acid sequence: CASSNLGPTVQETQYF. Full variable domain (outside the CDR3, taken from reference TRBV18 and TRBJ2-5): NAGVMQNPRHLVRRRGQEARLRCSPMKGHSHVYWYRQLPEEGLKFMVYLQKENIIDESGMPKERFSAEFPKEGPSILRIQQVVRGDSAAYFCASSNLGPTVQETQYFGPGTRLLVL.

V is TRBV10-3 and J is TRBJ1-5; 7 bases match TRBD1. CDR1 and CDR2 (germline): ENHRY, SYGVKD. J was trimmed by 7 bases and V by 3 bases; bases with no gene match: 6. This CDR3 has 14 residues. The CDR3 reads CAISDPDRVQPQHF. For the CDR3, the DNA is TGTGCCATCAGTGACCCCGACAGGGTGCAGCCCCAGCATTTT.

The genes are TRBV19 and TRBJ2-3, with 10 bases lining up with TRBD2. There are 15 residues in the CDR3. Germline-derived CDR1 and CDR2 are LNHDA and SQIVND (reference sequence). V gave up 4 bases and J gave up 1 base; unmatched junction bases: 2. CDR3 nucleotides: TGTGCCAGTAGTACCGGGACTAGCGGCACAGATACGCAGTATTTT. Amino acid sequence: CASSTGTSGTDTQYF.

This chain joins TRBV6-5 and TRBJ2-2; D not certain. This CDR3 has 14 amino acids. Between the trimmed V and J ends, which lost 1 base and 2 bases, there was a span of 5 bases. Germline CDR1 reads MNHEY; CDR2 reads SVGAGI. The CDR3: CASSYWQNTGELFF. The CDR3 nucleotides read TGTGCCAGCAGTTACTGGCAAAACACCGGGGAGCTGTTTTTT.